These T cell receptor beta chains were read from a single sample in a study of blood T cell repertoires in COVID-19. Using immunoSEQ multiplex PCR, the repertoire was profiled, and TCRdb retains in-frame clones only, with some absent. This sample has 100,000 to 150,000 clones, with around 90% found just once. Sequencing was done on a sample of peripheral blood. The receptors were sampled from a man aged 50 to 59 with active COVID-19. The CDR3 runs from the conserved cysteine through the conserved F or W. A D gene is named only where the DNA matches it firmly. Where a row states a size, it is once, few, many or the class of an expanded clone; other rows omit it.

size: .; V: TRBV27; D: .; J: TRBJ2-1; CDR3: CASSSGNNEQFF; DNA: TGTGCCAGCAGTTCGGGTAACAATGAGCAGTTCTTC
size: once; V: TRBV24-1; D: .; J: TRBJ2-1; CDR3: CATSKLDSSNNEQFF; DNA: TGTGCCACCAGTAAACTGGACTCTAGTAACAATGAGCAGTTCTTC
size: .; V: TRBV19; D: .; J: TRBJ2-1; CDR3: CASNTGFYNEQFF; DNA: TGTGCCAGTAATACAGGGTTCTACAATGAGCAGTTCTTC
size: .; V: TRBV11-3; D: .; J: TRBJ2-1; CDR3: CASTLGSLGEQFF; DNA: TGTGCCAGCACCTTGGGTAGCCTGGGTGAGCAGTTCTTC
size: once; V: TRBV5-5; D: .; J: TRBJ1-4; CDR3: CASSLSTVANEKLFF; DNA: TGTGCCAGCAGCTTGTCGACAGTGGCTAATGAAAAACTGTTTTTT
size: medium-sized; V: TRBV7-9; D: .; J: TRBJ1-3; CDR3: CASSLLEDRGNTIYF; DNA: TGTGCCAGCAGCTTACTCGAGGACAGAGGAAACACCATATATTTT
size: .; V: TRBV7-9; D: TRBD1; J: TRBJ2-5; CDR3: CASSQSRGRLSETQYF; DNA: TGTGCCAGCAGCCAGTCGAGGGGGCGACTCTCAGAGACCCAGTACTTC
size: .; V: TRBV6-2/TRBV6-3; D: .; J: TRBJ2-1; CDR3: CASSPVRSSYNEQFF; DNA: TGTGCCAGCAGTCCCGTCCGTAGCTCCTACAATGAGCAGTTCTTC
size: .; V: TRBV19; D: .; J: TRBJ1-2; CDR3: CASSIDPQKNYGYTF; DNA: TGTGCCAGTAGTATAGATCCCCAAAAAAACTATGGCTACACCTTC
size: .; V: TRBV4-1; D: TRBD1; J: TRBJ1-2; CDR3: CASSQPILTGLGGYTF; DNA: TGCGCCAGCAGCCAACCCATCCTGACAGGGTTGGGTGGCTACACCTTC
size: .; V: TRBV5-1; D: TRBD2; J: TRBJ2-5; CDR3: CASSPGTSAEGETQYF; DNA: TGCGCCAGCAGCCCAGGGACTAGCGCCGAGGGGGAGACCCAGTACTTC
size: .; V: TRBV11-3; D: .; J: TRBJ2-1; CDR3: CASSHGLYNEQFF; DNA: TGTGCCAGCAGCCATGGACTATACAATGAGCAGTTCTTC